Listed below are T cell receptor beta chains from one sample, sequenced in a study of cytotoxic CD8 clonotypes in ibrutinib-treated CLL. TCRdb's copy holds only in-frame clones and misses some; the assay was immunoSEQ multiplex PCR. The sample holds about 120,000 clones, approximately 56% seen once. The material sequenced was PBMCs, taken after 24 months of ibrutinib treatment. The receptor source for this set is a human donor with chronic lymphocytic leukemia. Both conserved end residues are part of each CDR3. D genes are given only for firm matches. Clone size is not always given. Where it is, it says once, few, many or a class for expanded clones.

TRBV5-1	TRBJ2-1	-	TRBD2	TGCGCCAGCTTGGCTAGCGGGGGGGCCGAGAACAATGAGCAGTTCTTC	CASLASGGAENNEQFF
TRBV28	TRBJ2-7	-	TRBD1	TGTGCCAGCAGTTCACCTCGGACAGGGAGTTACGAGCAGTACTTC	CASSSPRTGSYEQYF
TRBV18	TRBJ2-2	-	TRBD1	TGTGCCAGCTCACCCCCGGGACAGGGAAAGATCGGGGAGCTGTTTTTT	CASSPPGQGKIGELFF
TRBV28	TRBJ1-3	once	-	TGTGCCAGCAGTTTAGGGGCTGGAAACACCATATATTTT	CASSLGAGNTIYF
TRBV7-2	TRBJ2-1	-	-	TGTGCCAGCAGTCAAAGGGGAGGTGGTGAGCAGTTCTTC	CASSQRGGGEQFF
TRBV7-2	TRBJ1-2	-	-	TGTGCCAGCAGCTATTTGGGGGGCCAGGGCTATGGCTACACCTTC	CASSYLGGQGYGYTF
TRBV30	TRBJ1-1	-	TRBD1	TGTGCCTGGAGTGTGGGACAGGTCGATTGGGCTGAAGCTTTCTTT	CAWSVGQVDWAEAFF
TRBV30	TRBJ2-5	-	-	TGTGCCACATCTCGGGGGTTACAAGAGACCCAGTACTTC	CATSRGLQETQYF
TRBV7-2	TRBJ1-6	-	-	TGTGCCAGCAGCTTAGGGGCGGGATTCTATAATTCACCCCTCCACTTT	CASSLGAGFYNSPLHF
TRBV7-8	TRBJ2-3	-	TRBD1	TGTGCCAGCAGCCCCGGACAGGGAGGAGATACGCAGTATTTT	CASSPGQGGDTQYF
TRBV18	TRBJ1-2	few	-	TGTGCCAGCTCACCCGACGTCCTGGGGGGCTACACCTTC	CASSPDVLGGYTF
TRBV2	TRBJ1-1	-	TRBD1	TGTGCCAGCAAGGAAACAGGGGGGGACACTGAAGCTTTCTTT	CASKETGGDTEAFF
TRBV6-5	TRBJ2-7	-	-	TGTGCCAGCAGTTACGGAGGGGGTGCCGGAGAGTACTTC	CASSYGGGAGEYF
TRBV5-1	TRBJ1-6	-	TRBD1	TGCGCCAGCACGGACAGGGATAATTCACCCCTCCACTTT	CASTDRDNSPLHF
TRBV11-2	TRBJ2-7	-	-	TGTGCCAGCAGCATCCCCCCGGGACAATATAACGAGCAGTACTTC	CASSIPPGQYNEQYF
TRBV2	TRBJ1-3	-	-	TGTGCCAGCGGACAGCCACCAGGGAAGAGGAGTGGAAACACCATATATTTT	CASGQPPGKRSGNTIYF
TRBV5-1	TRBJ2-2	once	TRBD1	TGCGCCAGCAGCCTAGGACAGGGGGGCACCGGGGAGCTGTTTTTT	CASSLGQGGTGELFF
TRBV6-5	TRBJ2-1	-	TRBD2	TGTGCCAGCAGGGAAGGCGGGAGTGAGCAGTTCTTC	CASREGGSEQFF
TRBV7-3	TRBJ1-1	-	TRBD1	TGTGCCAGCAGCTCCACCGGGACAGGGGATAGGGGCACTGAAGCTTTCTTT	CASSSTGTGDRGTEAFF
TRBV30	TRBJ1-4	-	-	TGTGCCTGGCGTCCCTATGGGGGCTTGACTGAAAAACTGTTTTTT	CAWRPYGGLTEKLFF
TRBV6-1	TRBJ1-5	-	TRBD1	TGTGCCAGCAGTGCTACAGGGGGTATCAATCAGCCCCAGCATTTT	CASSATGGINQPQHF
TRBV29-1	TRBJ1-1	-	-	TGCAGCGTAGCCCTCGGGGTTTTGAACACTGAAGCTTTCTTT	CSVALGVLNTEAFF
TRBV6-5	TRBJ2-3	-	TRBD2	TGTGCCAGCACTCGACTAGCGGGAAAAGATACGCAGTATTTT	CASTRLAGKDTQYF
TRBV29-1	TRBJ1-5	-	-	TGCAGCTTTGATCAGCCCCAGCATTTT	CSFDQPQHF
TRBV6-6	TRBJ1-6	-	-	TGTGCCAGCAGTTACTCACAAGGGGGTTCACCCCTCCACTTT	CASSYSQGGSPLHF
TRBV2	TRBJ2-1	once	-	TGTGCCAGCAGCGCGGCCCCTGGGGGGGCAAGGAATGAGCAGTTCTTC	CASSAAPGGARNEQFF
TRBV7-3	TRBJ2-1	-	-	TGTGCCAGCAGCCCCGACAGAAACCAGGGGTGGAATGAGCAGTTCTTC	CASSPDRNQGWNEQFF
TRBV9	TRBJ2-6	-	-	TGTGCCAGCAGCGTAGCCCGACCGGGGGCCTGGGCCAACGTCCTGACTTTC	CASSVARPGAWANVLTF
TRBV19	TRBJ2-7	few	TRBD1	TGTGCCAGTAAGGGACAGGGAGACGCCTACGAGCAGTACTTC	CASKGQGDAYEQYF
TRBV9	TRBJ1-2	-	TRBD1	TGTGCCAGCAGCCTCGGGACAGGGGACTATGGCTACACCTTC	CASSLGTGDYGYTF
TRBV29-1	TRBJ1-2	-	-	TGCAGCGTGGGGAGGGGAAACGGCCGTGGCTACACCTTC	CSVGRGNGRGYTF
TRBV21-1	TRBJ1-5	-	-	TGTGCCAAAATCGGGGACAGGGAGGGCAATCAGCCCCAGCATTTT	CAKIGDREGNQPQHF
TRBV27	TRBJ2-2	-	-	TGTGCCAGCAGCCCAGGACAGCCGAACACCGGGGAGCTGTTTTTT	CASSPGQPNTGELFF
TRBV6-5	TRBJ1-1	-	-	TGTGCCAGCAGACCTTCGTATACAGTTAACACTGAAGCTTTCTTT	CASRPSYTVNTEAFF
TRBV5-1	TRBJ1-2	-	-	TGCGCCAGCAGTATGCTCGGACAGTCTAACTATGGCTACACCTTC	CASSMLGQSNYGYTF
TRBV5-1	TRBJ2-7	few	TRBD1	TGCGCCAGCAGCTGGAGTGGGACAGGGGGCGACGAGCAGTACTTC	CASSWSGTGGDEQYF
TRBV30	TRBJ1-5	few	-	TGTGCCTGGAGTGTAGGTTCCAGGGGCAATCAGCCCCAGCATTTT	CAWSVGSRGNQPQHF
TRBV18	TRBJ2-7	-	-	TGTGCCAGCTCACCTCAGGGGTTCTACGAGCAGTACTTC	CASSPQGFYEQYF
TRBV9	TRBJ2-3	-	TRBD2	TGTGCCAGCAGCCCTCGAACTAGCGGGGGCACAGATACGCAGTATTTT	CASSPRTSGGTDTQYF
TRBV4-1	TRBJ2-5	few	-	TGCGCCAGCAGCCAAGTCGGGCTACCACAAGAGACCCAGTACTTC	CASSQVGLPQETQYF
TRBV5-1	TRBJ1-1	-	-	TGCGCCAGCAGCGCCGGGGCAACCATGAACACTGAAGCTTTCTTT	CASSAGATMNTEAFF
TRBV7-2	TRBJ1-4	once	-	TGTGCCAGCAGCTTGACAGATGCAACTAATGAAAAACTGTTTTTT	CASSLTDATNEKLFF
TRBV5-1	TRBJ2-3	few	TRBD2	TGCGCCAGCAGCTTGTTCGGACTAGCGTCAGATACGCAGTATTTT	CASSLFGLASDTQYF
TRBV2	TRBJ1-5	-	-	TGTGCCAGCACAGGGGCGCGAAGCAATCAGCCCCAGCATTTT	CASTGARSNQPQHF
TRBV2	TRBJ2-4	few	-	TGTGCCAGCTCCGGACTGGGAAACATTCAGTACTTC	CASSGLGNIQYF
TRBV5-6	TRBJ2-5	-	-	TGTGCCAGCAGCTTGTTGGACCGAAGCCAAGAGACCCAGTACTTC	CASSLLDRSQETQYF
TRBV4-2	TRBJ1-1	-	-	TGTGCCAGCAGCCCGATACCCATGAACACTGAAGCTTTCTTT	CASSPIPMNTEAFF
TRBV6-1	TRBJ1-6	few	TRBD1	TGTGCCAGCAGTGACAAGCATCAGACAGGGACCAGGTCACCCCTCCACTTT	CASSDKHQTGTRSPLHF
TRBV7-6	TRBJ2-1	-	-	TGTGCCAGCAGCCTTAACTCCTACAATGAGCAGTTCTTC	CASSLNSYNEQFF
TRBV6-5	TRBJ1-2	few	-	TGTGCCAGCACCTCAGGGCTTGGCTACACCTTC	CASTSGLGYTF